This is a list of T cell receptor beta chains from one sample in a study of glioma-infiltrating T cells after dendritic cell vaccination. Clones were sequenced by immunoSEQ multiplex PCR, and TCRdb holds only the in-frame ones, with some missing. The profile shows around 32,000 clones, 90% of them singletons. Sequencing was performed on blood, taken before dendritic cell vaccination. The receptors derive from a human donor with glioblastoma. CDR3s include the opening cysteine and the closing phenylalanine or tryptophan. The D gene is left open where the match is weak. Expanded clones are given a class, and other clones once, few, many or no size at all.

v_call	d_call	clone_size	j_call	cdr3_nt	cdr3_aa
TRBV6-1	NA	NA	TRBJ1-1	TGTGCCAGCAGTGAAAGAGGAGGCACTGAAGCTTTCTTT	CASSERGGTEAFF
TRBV30	NA	NA	TRBJ1-1	TGTGCCTGGAGTGCCCCGCCGAGCACTGAAGCTTTCTTT	CAWSAPPSTEAFF
TRBV5-8	TRBD2	NA	TRBJ2-3	TGTGCCAGCAGACTAGCGGGAGGCACAGATACGCAGTATTTT	CASRLAGGTDTQYF
TRBV19	NA	NA	TRBJ1-6	TGTGCCAGTAGTAGCTTGGAGGGCTACAATAATTCACCCCTCCACTTT	CASSSLEGYNNSPLHF
TRBV25-1	NA	NA	TRBJ2-5	TGTGCCAGCAGTGAAGGGAGGGGGGGGCGTCTTGAAACCCAGTACTTC	CASSEGRGGRLETQYF
TRBV5-5	TRBD2	NA	TRBJ2-1	TGTGCCAGCAGCAGGTTAGCGGGGGCCCCCAACAATGAGCAGTTCTTC	CASSRLAGAPNNEQFF
TRBV6-5	TRBD1	NA	TRBJ2-1	TGTGCCAGCAGACGGACAGGATTGGACAATGAGCAGTTCTTC	CASRRTGLDNEQFF
TRBV19	NA	NA	TRBJ1-2	TGTGCCAGTAGTCCCCACCAGGAAGGCTACACCTTC	CASSPHQEGYTF
TRBV13	TRBD2	NA	TRBJ2-3	TGTGCCAGCAGCTTAGCTAGCGGGGGGGCTAGAGATACGCAGTATTTT	CASSLASGGARDTQYF
TRBV6-1	NA	once	TRBJ2-3	TGTGCCAGCAGTGGAGACAGTCCTCATCCGCAGTATTTT	CASSGDSPHPQYF
TRBV4-1	TRBD1	NA	TRBJ1-4	TGCGCCAGCAGCCAGAACCCAGGACAGGGAGGGTTAACTAATGAAAAACTGTTTTTT	CASSQNPGQGGLTNEKLFF
TRBV7-9	TRBD1	NA	TRBJ2-7	TGTGCCAGCGGATTCGGGCAGACAGGGGAATACTACGAGCAGTACTTC	CASGFGQTGEYYEQYF
TRBV5-1	NA	NA	TRBJ2-2	TGCGCCAGCAGCTTGACGGGGACCGGGGAGCTGTTTTTT	CASSLTGTGELFF
TRBV11-2	TRBD1	NA	TRBJ1-4	TGTGCCAGCAGCTTAGCCGGGACAGGGGCTCGGGGAGAAAAACTGTTTTTT	CASSLAGTGARGEKLFF
TRBV7-6	TRBD2	NA	TRBJ2-3	TGTGCCAGCAGCTCGACTAGCGGCACAGATACGCAGTATTTT	CASSSTSGTDTQYF
TRBV6-1	TRBD1	NA	TRBJ1-2	TGTGCCAGCAGTGAAGCGGGACAGGCCTATGGCTACACCTTC	CASSEAGQAYGYTF
TRBV7-6	NA	NA	TRBJ2-1	TGTGCCAGCAGCTTTGGGGGGGCGTCCTACAATGAGCAGTTCTTC	CASSFGGASYNEQFF
TRBV4-1	TRBD2	few	TRBJ2-3	TGCGCCAGCAGCCAGGGGGGGATACGAGATACGCAGTATTTT	CASSQGGIRDTQYF
TRBV4-2	TRBD1	NA	TRBJ2-1	TGTGCCAGCTCTGCCGGGACAGGGCGCAATGAGCAGTTCTTC	CASSAGTGRNEQFF
TRBV7-6	TRBD2	NA	TRBJ2-1	TGTGCCAGCAGTTATACTAGCGGGGGAGGGTCCTACAATGAGCAGTTCTTC	CASSYTSGGGSYNEQFF
TRBV25-1	TRBD2	NA	TRBJ2-4	TGTGCCAGCCCTGGGGGGGTTGGTTTTGGAGCCAAAAACATTCAGTACTTC	CASPGGVGFGAKNIQYF
TRBV6-5	NA	NA	TRBJ1-6	TGTGCCAGCAGTGAACAGTCCACGGGATCACCCCTCCACTTT	CASSEQSTGSPLHF
TRBV5-1	NA	NA	TRBJ1-2	TGCGCCAGCAGCTTGCCCAAGGGGGGGCAGAACTATGGCTACACCTTC	CASSLPKGGQNYGYTF
TRBV25-1	TRBD2	NA	TRBJ2-3	TGTGCCAGCAGTGGTCCAACTAGCGGGGGATGGCATACGCAGTATTTT	CASSGPTSGGWHTQYF
TRBV18	TRBD1	NA	TRBJ2-7	TGTGCCAGCTCACCGGGACAGGGTACCTACGAGCAGTACTTC	CASSPGQGTYEQYF
TRBV5-1	NA	few	TRBJ2-7	TGCGCCAGCAGCCAGCCTGGACTCCTCGAGTATTCCTACGAGCAGTACTTC	CASSQPGLLEYSYEQYF
TRBV10-3	NA	NA	TRBJ2-7	TGTGCCATCAGTGATCGGCAGGGGAGGGCCAGTTACGAGCAGTACTTC	CAISDRQGRASYEQYF
TRBV27	NA	NA	TRBJ1-2	TGTGCCAGCAGTTTATCCAGGGGAGCTAACTATGGCTACACCTTC	CASSLSRGANYGYTF
TRBV6-5	TRBD1	once	TRBJ2-1	TGTGCCAGCAGTTACGGTCCCGGGACAGGGATGAATGAGCAGTTCTTC	CASSYGPGTGMNEQFF
TRBV12-5	NA	NA	TRBJ1-1	TGTGCTAGTCAGGGGATGAACACTGAAGCTTTCTTT	CASQGMNTEAFF
TRBV10-3	NA	NA	TRBJ2-1	TGTGCCATCAGTCCCGGTGACAGGAACAATGAGCAGTTCTTC	CAISPGDRNNEQFF
TRBV1	NA	NA	TRBJ2-5	TGCACCAGCAGCTTCCCCCGAGGGCGCGGGGGCGAGTACTTC	CTSSFPRGRGGEYF
TRBV4-1	TRBD2	NA	TRBJ2-6	TGCGCCAGCAGCCAAGAGGGGACTAGCGGGGCAAGCTCTGGGGCCAACGTCCTGACTTTC	CASSQEGTSGASSGANVLTF
TRBV6-1	NA	NA	TRBJ2-7	TGTGCCAGCAGTGAATCTAACAGGGCCTACTCCTACGAGCAGTACTTC	CASSESNRAYSYEQYF
TRBV7-2	TRBD2	NA	TRBJ2-3	TGTGCCAGCAGCCTATCTAGCGGGGGAGAACGGGATACGCAGTATTTT	CASSLSSGGERDTQYF
TRBV6-4	TRBD1	NA	TRBJ2-3	TGTGCCAGCGGACAGGGCTTTGCAGATACGCAGTATTTT	CASGQGFADTQYF
TRBV27	TRBD1	NA	TRBJ1-1	TGTGCCAGCAGTCCGACAGGGGGCGGAACTGAAGCTTTCTTT	CASSPTGGGTEAFF
TRBV7-8	NA	NA	TRBJ1-6	TGTGCCAGCAGCCCAAGGGCGCAGGGTAATTCCCCCCTCCACTTT	CASSPRAQGNSPLHF
TRBV6-5	NA	NA	TRBJ2-7	TGTGCCACCCGCGGCAGGGTATACGAGCAGTACTTC	CATRGRVYEQYF
TRBV2	TRBD2	NA	TRBJ2-1	TGTGCCAGCAGTGGGGTAGCGGGGAACTACAATGAGCAGCTCTTC	CASSGVAGNYNEQLF
TRBV10-3	NA	NA	TRBJ2-1	TGTGCCATCAGTCCCAGGGGCAGTAACAATGAGCAGTTCTTC	CAISPRGSNNEQFF
TRBV5-1	TRBD2	NA	TRBJ2-4	TGCGCCAGCAGCTTGGGACTAGCGGGGGAACCCTACCCCAAAAACATTCAGTACTTC	CASSLGLAGEPYPKNIQYF
TRBV5-6	TRBD1	NA	TRBJ2-2	TGTGCCAGCAGACTGACAGGGCGGACCGGGGAGCTGTTTTTT	CASRLTGRTGELFF
TRBV6-1	TRBD1	few	TRBJ1-3	TGTGCCAGCAGTGGACAGGGGACCTCTGGAAACACCATATATTTT	CASSGQGTSGNTIYF
TRBV2	NA	NA	TRBJ2-5	TGTGCCAGCAAGGAGGAGACCCAGTACTTC	CASKEETQYF
TRBV7-2	NA	NA	TRBJ2-6	TGTGCCAGCAGCGGCAGGGTCTCACTCTCTGGGGCCAACGTCCTGACTTTC	CASSGRVSLSGANVLTF
TRBV5-1	NA	NA	TRBJ2-3	TGCGCCAGCAGCCCGACGAGGACTGTAGATACGCAGTATTTT	CASSPTRTVDTQYF
TRBV6-1	NA	NA	TRBJ1-2	TGTGCCAGCAGTGAGGACCACAGGAGTAAATATGGCTACACCTTC	CASSEDHRSKYGYTF
TRBV19	NA	once	TRBJ1-3	TGTGCCAGTATTGAAGGCAGACACTCTGGAAACACCATATATTTT	CASIEGRHSGNTIYF
TRBV18	NA	NA	TRBJ2-5	TGTGCCAGCTCGCCGGGTCTCGGCGAGACCCAGTACTTC	CASSPGLGETQYF
TRBV27	TRBD1	NA	TRBJ2-7	TGTGCCAGCAGTTTCGGACAGGGTCCCTACGAGCAGTACTTC	CASSFGQGPYEQYF
TRBV18	TRBD1	NA	TRBJ1-1	TGTGCCAGCAGGGACAGGGGGCTGATGAACACTGAAGCTTTCTTT	CASRDRGLMNTEAFF
TRBV7-2	NA	NA	TRBJ2-3	TGTGCCAGCAGCTTAGGTACTAGCTCAGATACGCAGTATTTT	CASSLGTSSDTQYF
TRBV5-8	TRBD1	NA	TRBJ1-4	TGTGCCAGCAGCTTGGGACAGGGCAGGAGTGAAAAACTGTTTTTT	CASSLGQGRSEKLFF
TRBV5-4	NA	NA	TRBJ2-5	TGTGCCAGCAGCTGGAGGACGGGCTCAGCGGCCGAGACCCAGTACTTC	CASSWRTGSAAETQYF